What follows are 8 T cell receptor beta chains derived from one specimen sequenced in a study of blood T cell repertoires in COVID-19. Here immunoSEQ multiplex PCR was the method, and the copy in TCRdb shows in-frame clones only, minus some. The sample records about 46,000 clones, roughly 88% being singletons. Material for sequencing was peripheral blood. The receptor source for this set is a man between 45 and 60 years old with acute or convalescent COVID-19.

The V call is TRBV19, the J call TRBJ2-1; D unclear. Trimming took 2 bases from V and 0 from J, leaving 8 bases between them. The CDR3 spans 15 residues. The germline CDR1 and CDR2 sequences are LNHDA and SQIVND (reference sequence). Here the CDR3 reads CASSIQSVSYNEQFF. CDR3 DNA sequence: TGTGCCAGTAGTATACAGAGCGTCTCCTACAATGAGCAGTTCTTC.

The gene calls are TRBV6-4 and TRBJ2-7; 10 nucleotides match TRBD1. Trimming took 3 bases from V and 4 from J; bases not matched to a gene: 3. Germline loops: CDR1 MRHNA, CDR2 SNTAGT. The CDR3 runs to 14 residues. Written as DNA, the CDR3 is TGTGCCAGCAGTGAGGGGACAGGGGCTTACGAGCAGTACTTC. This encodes CASSEGTGAYEQYF.

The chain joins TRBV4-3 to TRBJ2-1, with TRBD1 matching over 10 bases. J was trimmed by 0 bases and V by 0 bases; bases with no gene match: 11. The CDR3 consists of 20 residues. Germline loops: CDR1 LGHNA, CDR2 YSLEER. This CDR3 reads CASSQEDRGSLAASYNEQFF. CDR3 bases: TGCGCCAGCAGCCAAGAGGACAGGGGGAGTCTAGCGGCCTCCTACAATGAGCAGTTCTTC.

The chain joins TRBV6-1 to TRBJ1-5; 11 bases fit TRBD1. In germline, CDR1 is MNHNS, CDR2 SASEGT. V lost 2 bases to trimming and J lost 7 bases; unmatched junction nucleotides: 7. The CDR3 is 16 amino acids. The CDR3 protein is CASSEKDRGLGQPQHF. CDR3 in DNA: TGTGCCAGCAGTGAAAAGGACAGGGGGCTAGGACAGCCCCAGCATTTT.

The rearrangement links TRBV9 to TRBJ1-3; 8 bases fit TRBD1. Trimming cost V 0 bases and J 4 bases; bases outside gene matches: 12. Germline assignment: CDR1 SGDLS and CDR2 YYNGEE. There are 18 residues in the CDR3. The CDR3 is CASSVGPLGQGGGNTIYF. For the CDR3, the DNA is TGTGCCAGCAGCGTAGGACCGTTAGGACAGGGCGGAGGAAACACCATATATTTT.

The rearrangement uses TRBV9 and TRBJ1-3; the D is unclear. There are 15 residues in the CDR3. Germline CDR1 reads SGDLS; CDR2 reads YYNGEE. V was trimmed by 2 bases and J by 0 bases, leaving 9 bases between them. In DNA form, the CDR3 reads TGTGCCAGCAGCGTTCAAGAGAACTCTGGAAACACCATATATTTT. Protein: CASSVQENSGNTIYF.

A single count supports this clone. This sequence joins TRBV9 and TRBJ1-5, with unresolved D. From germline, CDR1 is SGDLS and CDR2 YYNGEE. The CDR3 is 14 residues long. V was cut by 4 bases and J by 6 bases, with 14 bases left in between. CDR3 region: CASSQAGESQPQHF. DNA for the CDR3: TGTGCCAGCAGCCAGGCGGGTGAGAGTCAGCCCCAGCATTTT.

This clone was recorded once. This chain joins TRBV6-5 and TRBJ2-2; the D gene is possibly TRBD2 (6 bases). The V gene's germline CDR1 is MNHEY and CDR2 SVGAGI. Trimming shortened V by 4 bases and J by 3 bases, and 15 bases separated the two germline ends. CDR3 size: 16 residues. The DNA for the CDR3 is TGTGCCAGCAGTTCACTCGGGGGATCGTACACCGGGGAGCTGTTTTTT. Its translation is CASSSLGGSYTGELFF.